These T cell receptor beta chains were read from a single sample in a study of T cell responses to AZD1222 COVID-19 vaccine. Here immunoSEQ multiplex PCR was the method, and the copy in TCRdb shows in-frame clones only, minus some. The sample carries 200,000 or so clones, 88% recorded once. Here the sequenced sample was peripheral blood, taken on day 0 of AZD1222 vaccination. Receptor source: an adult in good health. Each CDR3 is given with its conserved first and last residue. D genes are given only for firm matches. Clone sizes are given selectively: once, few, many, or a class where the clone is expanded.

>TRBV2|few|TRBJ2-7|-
CASSVWSQGSSYEQYF
TGTGCCAGCAGTGTCTGGTCGCAGGGGAGCTCCTACGAGCAGTACTTC
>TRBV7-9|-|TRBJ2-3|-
CASSSSDTQYF
TGTGCCAGCAGCTCTTCAGATACGCAGTATTTT
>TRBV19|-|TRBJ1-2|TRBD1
CASSKGQSANNYGYTF
TGTGCCAGTAGTAAGGGACAGAGCGCAAATAACTATGGCTACACCTTC
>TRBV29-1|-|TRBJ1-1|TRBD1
CSVSWTGAPEAFF
TGCAGCGTTAGCTGGACAGGGGCACCTGAAGCTTTCTTT
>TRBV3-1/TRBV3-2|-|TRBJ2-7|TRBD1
CASSQVPDRGRDEQYF
TGTGCCAGCAGCCAAGTCCCGGACAGGGGACGCGACGAGCAGTACTTC
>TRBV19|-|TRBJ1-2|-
CASSATQGPNYGYTF
TGTGCCAGTAGTGCAACACAGGGACCCAACTATGGCTACACCTTC
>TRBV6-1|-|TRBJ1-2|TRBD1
CASSETPRGFYGYTF
TGTGCCAGCAGTGAAACACCCAGGGGGTTCTATGGCTACACCTTC
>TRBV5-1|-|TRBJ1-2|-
CASSSGVYGGGYTF
TGCGCCAGCAGTTCAGGGGTATACGGTGGTGGCTACACCTTC
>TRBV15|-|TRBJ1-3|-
CATSRVPGTGNTIYF
TGTGCCACCAGCAGAGTGCCGGGGACAGGAAACACCATATATTTT
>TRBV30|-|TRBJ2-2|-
CAWSVSLVSGELFF
TGTGCCTGGAGTGTATCACTAGTTTCCGGGGAGCTGTTTTTT
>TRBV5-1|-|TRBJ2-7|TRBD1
CASSFGQAYEQYF
TGCGCCAGCAGCTTCGGACAGGCCTACGAGCAGTACTTC
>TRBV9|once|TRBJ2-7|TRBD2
CASSPEVLAEQYF
TGTGCCAGCAGCCCCGAGGTACTAGCGGAGCAGTACTTC
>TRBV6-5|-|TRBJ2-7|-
CAGRGGGGTAYEQYF
TGTGCCGGGCGAGGGGGCGGGGGGACCGCCTACGAGCAGTACTTC
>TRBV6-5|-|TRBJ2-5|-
CASSIREGETQYF
TGTGCCAGCAGTATCCGGGAAGGAGAGACCCAGTACTTC
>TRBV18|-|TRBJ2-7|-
CASSSGLDYEQYF
TGTGCCAGCTCGTCCGGGCTCGACTACGAGCAGTACTTC
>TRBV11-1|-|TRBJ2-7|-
CASSFGTGSYEQYF
TGTGCCAGCAGCTTTGGCACAGGATCCTACGAGCAGTACTTC
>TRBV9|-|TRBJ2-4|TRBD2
CASSAILAYRNIQYF
TGTGCCAGCAGCGCGATACTAGCGTACAGAAACATTCAGTACTTC
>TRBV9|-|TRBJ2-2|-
CASSVAASPNTGELFF
TGTGCCAGCAGCGTAGCGGCTAGTCCGAACACCGGGGAGCTGTTTTTT
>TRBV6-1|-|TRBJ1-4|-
CASSEFSEKLFF
TGTGCCAGCAGTGAATTCAGTGAAAAACTGTTTTTT
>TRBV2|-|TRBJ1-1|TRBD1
CASSLTGWENTEAFF
TGTGCCAGCAGTTTGACAGGGTGGGAGAACACTGAAGCTTTCTTT
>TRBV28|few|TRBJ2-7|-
CASSLSFYEQYF
TGTGCCAGCAGTTTGTCTTTCTACGAGCAGTACTTC
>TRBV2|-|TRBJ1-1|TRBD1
CASSRGLNTEAFF
TGTGCCAGCAGCAGGGGGCTGAACACTGAAGCTTTCTTT
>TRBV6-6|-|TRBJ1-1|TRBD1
CASRPPGQNLNTEAFF
TGTGCCAGCAGACCCCCGGGACAGAACTTGAACACTGAAGCTTTCTTT